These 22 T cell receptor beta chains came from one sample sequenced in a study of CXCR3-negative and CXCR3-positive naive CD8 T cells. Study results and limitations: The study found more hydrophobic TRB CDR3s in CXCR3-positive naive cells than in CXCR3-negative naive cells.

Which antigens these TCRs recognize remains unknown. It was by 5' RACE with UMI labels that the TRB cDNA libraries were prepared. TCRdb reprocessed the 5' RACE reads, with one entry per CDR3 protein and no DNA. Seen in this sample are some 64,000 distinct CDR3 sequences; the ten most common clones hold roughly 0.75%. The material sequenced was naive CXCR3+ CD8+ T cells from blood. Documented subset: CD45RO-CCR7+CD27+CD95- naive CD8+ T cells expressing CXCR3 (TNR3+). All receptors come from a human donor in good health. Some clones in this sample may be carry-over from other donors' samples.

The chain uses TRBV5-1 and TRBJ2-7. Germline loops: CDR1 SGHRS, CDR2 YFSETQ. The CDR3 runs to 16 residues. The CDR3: CASSLEPASRVYEQYF.

CDR3: CASSDETGGTEAFF. This sequence joins TRBV5-1 and TRBJ1-1; the TCRdb D gene call, TRBD1, has no DNA to confirm it. The V gene's germline CDR1 is SGHRS and CDR2 YFSETQ. The CDR3 length is 14 residues.

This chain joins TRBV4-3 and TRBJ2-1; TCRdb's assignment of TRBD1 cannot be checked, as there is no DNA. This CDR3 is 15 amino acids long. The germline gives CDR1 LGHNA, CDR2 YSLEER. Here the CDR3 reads CASSPGESSYNEQFF.

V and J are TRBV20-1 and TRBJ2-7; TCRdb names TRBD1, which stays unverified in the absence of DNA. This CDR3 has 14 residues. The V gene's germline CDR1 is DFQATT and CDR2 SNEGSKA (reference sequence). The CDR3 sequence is CSAQGSRGLYEQYF.

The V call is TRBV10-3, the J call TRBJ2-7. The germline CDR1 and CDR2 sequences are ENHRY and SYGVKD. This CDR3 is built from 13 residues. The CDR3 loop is CAIKIPDTYEQYF.

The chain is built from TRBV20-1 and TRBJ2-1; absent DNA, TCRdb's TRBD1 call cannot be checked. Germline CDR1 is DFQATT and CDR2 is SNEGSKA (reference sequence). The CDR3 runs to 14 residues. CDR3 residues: CSARFRTENNEQFF.

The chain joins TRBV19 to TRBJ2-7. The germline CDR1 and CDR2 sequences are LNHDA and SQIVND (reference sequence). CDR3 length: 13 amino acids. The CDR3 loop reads CASSRPNSYEQYF. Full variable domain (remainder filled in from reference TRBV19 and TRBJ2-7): DGGITQSPKYLFRKEGQNVTLSCEQNLNHDAMYWYRQDPGQGLRLIYYSQIVNDFQKGDIAEGYSVSREKKESFPLTVTSAQKNPTAFYLCASSRPNSYEQYFGPGTRLTVT.

CDR3 sequence: CASSSRDFLQETQYF. The J gene is TRBJ2-5, the V gene TRBV7-9; TCRdb outputs TRBD2, but without DNA this stays unchecked. Germline-derived CDR1 and CDR2 are SEHNR and FQNEAQ (reference sequence). CDR3 length equals 15 residues.

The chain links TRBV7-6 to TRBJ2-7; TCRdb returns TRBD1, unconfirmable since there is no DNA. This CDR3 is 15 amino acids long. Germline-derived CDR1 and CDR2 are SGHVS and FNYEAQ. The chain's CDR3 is CASSPEGGVPYEQYF.

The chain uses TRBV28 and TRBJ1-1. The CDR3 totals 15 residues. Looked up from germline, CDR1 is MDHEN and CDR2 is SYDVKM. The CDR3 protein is CASTYTSPLNTEAFF.

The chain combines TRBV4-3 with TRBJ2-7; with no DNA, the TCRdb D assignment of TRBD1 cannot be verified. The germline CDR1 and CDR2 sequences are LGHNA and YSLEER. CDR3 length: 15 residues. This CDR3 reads CASSPNTGEPYEQYF.

CDR3 sequence: CASSGRDRGFVGELFF. The rearrangement uses TRBV5-1 and TRBJ2-2; TCRdb names TRBD1, which stays unverified in the absence of DNA. Per germline, CDR1 SGHRS and CDR2 YFSETQ. CDR3 length: 16 residues.

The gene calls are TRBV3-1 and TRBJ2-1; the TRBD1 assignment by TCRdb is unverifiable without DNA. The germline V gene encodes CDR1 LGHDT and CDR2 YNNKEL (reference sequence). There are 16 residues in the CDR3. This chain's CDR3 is CASSPQGAGLDNEQFF.

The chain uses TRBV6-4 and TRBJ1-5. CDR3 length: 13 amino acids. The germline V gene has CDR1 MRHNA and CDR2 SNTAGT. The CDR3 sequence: CASSDSDNQPQHF.

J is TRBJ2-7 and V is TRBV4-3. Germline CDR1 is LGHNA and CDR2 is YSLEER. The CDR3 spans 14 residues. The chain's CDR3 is CASSQGTAAYEQYF.

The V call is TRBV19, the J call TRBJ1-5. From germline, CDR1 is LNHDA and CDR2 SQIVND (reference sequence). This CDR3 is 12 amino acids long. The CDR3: CASSIGYQPQHF.

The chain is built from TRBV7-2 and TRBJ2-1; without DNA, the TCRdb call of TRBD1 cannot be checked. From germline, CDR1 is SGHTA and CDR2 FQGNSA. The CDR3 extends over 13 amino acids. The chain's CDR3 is CASSTGLINEQFF.

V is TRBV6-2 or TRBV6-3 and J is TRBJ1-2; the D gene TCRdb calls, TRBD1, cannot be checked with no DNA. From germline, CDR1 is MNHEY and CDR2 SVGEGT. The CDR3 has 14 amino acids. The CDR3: CASSYGTVIYGYTF.

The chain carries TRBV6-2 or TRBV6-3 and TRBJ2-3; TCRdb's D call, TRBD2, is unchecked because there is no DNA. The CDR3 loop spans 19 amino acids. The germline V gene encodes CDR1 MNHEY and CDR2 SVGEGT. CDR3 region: CASSSGLAGYATSTDTQYF.

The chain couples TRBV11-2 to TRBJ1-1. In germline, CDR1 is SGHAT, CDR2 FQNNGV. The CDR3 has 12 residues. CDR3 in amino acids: CASSLAVGEAFF.

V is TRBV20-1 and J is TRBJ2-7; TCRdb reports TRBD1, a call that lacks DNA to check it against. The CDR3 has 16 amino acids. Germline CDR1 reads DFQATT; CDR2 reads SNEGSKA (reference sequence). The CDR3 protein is CSARDLLGVNSYEQYF.

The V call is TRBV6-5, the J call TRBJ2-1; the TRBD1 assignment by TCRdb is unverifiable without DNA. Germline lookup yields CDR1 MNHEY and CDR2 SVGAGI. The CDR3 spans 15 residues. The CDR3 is CASRTTDRAYTEQFF.